The T cell receptor beta chain under discussion was sequenced for a study of spatial heterogeneity in lung cancer. Stated time point: sample taken at primary tumor resection. TCRdb re-called the 5' RACE reads through MiXCR, storing one row per CDR3 protein. The sample includes over 10,000 distinct CDR3 sequences, around 6% of them seen just once. Study-level points and caveats: Tallies of expanded TCRs, which were sorted into ubiquitous and regional groups, correlated with counts of ubiquitous and regional nonsynonymous mutations, respectively. One measure, the expanded intratumoral alpha and beta TCR count, tracked tumor mutation counts.

In its sample, this clonotype was seen many times. Its matching antigen is unknown. Trimming cost V 1 base and J 4 bases, with 20 bases left between them. This CDR3 contains 17 residues. Germline V gives CDR1 PRHDT, CDR2 FYEKMQ (reference sequence). The V and J genes are TRBV13 and TRBJ2-7; TRBD2 might be the D (5 bases). The source was lung tumor tissue, collected at surgery. The clonotype originates from a female donor with early-stage non-small cell lung cancer. DNA of the CDR3: TGTGCCAGCAGCTTAGCTACCATCCGAGGGTACGGTTACGAGCAGTACTTC. Protein product: CASSLATIRGYGYEQYF.